This T cell receptor (beta chain) was captured in a study of T-cell reconstitution after alpha-beta-depleted transplantation in children. Broader study findings: At around two months after transplant, the alpha-beta T cells were reportedly derived from several hundred expanded clones that came from non-depleted graft cells.

CDR1 and CDR2 from the germline V gene are KGHSH and LQKENI. Trimming shortened V by 5 bases and J by 5 bases, and 17 bases separated the two germline ends. CDR3 length: 15 amino acids. Comments on this clonotype: Its antigen is as yet unknown.

Unique molecular identifiers were incorporated during preparation of the TCRbeta library. One entry per CDR3 protein results from TCRdb running MiXCR on the PCR reads. The sample has about 1,000,000 distinct CDR3 sequences; roughly 29% are singletons. The chain has TRBV18 and TRBJ2-3, with D hard to call. Material: PBMCs, mostly from graft donor cells, obtained 360 days after TCRalphabeta/CD19-depleted stem cell transplant. This receptor was taken from a boy under two years old who had a stem cell transplant for SCID, so the T cells may come from the graft donor. This chain's CDR3 is CASSGRAHLGDTQYF. For the CDR3, the DNA is TGTGCCAGCTCAGGCCGGGCCCACCTCGGAGATACGCAGTATTTT.